The source of this T cell receptor (beta chain) is a study of shared clonotypes between healthy human individuals. For the study at large: Aged 18 to 49, the donors were a couple of women and a few men.

Trimming took 7 bases from V and 9 from J, leaving 16 bases between them. Germline V gene data show CDR1 as MDHEN and CDR2 as SYDVKM. The CDR3 spans 12 residues. TCRdb keeps only in-frame clones here, not all; method: immunoSEQ multiplex PCR. The repertoire holds about 2.4 million clones, 90% to 95% seen once, with about 0.38% in the top ten. The sequence was collected from a man aged 18 to 35 in good health. Some clones in this sample may be carry-over from other donors' samples. The sequenced material came from naive CD4+ T cells from PBMCs. Documented subset: CD45RA+ positively selected. This sequence joins TRBV28 and TRBJ2-7; possibly TRBD1 for D (6 bases). CDR3 sequence: CASTATGFGQYF. In DNA form, the CDR3 reads TGTGCCAGCACCGCAACAGGGTTCGGGCAGTACTTC.